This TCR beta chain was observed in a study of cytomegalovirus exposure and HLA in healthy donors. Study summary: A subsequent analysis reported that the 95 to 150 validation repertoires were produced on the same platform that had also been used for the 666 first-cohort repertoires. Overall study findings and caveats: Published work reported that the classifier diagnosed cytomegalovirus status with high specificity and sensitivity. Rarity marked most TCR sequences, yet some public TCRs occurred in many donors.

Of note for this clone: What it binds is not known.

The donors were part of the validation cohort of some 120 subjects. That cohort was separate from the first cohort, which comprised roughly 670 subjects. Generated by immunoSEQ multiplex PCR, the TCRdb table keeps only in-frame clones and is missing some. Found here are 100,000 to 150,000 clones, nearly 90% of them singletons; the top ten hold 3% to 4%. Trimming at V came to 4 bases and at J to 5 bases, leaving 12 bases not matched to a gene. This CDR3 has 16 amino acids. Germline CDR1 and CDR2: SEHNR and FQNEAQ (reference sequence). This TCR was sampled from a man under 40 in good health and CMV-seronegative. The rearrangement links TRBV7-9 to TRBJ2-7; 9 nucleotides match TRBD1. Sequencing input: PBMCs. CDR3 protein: CASSSNGQGQEDEQYF. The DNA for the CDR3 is TGTGCCAGCAGCTCGAACGGACAGGGGCAAGAGGACGAGCAGTACTTC.